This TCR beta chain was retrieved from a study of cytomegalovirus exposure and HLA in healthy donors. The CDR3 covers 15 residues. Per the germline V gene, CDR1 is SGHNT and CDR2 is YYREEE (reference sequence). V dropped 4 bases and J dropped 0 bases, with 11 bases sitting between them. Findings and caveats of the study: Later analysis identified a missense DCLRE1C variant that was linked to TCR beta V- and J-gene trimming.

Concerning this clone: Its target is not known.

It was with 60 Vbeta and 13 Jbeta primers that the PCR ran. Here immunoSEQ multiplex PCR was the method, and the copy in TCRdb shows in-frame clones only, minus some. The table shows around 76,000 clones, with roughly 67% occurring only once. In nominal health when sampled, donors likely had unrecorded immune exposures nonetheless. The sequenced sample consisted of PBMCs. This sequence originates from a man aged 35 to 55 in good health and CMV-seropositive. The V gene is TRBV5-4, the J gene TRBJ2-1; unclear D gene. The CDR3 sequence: CASSVDGTSYNEQFF. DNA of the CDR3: TGTGCCAGCAGCGTGGACGGTACCTCCTACAATGAGCAGTTCTTC.